The source of this T cell receptor beta chain is a study of T cells after yellow fever vaccination. Overall study context: Researchers used SMART-Seq v4 Ultra Low Input to prepare fractions that had low cell numbers. The study, taken as a whole, reports: FACS-sorted repertoires might harbor abundant contaminating clonotypes from the bulk population. Only a small proportion of the clonotypes turned up in both the CD4 and the CD8 compartments, likely arising from convergent recombination.

About this clonotype itself: Its specificity is unknown.

TCRdb reprocessed the 5' RACE reads with MiXCR, giving one entry per CDR3 protein. Seen here are under 550,000 distinct CDR3 sequences, roughly 22% observed once, and the top ten hold 15% to 20%. This CDR3 is 14 amino acids long. With 7 bases removed from V and 2 bases from J, the gap between germline ends came to 16 bases. In germline, CDR1 is SGHRS, CDR2 YFSETQ. The receptor comes from a man aged 18 to 29 who received the YFV17D yellow fever vaccine. Sequencing was performed on PBMCs, taken about 21 days after the first yellow fever vaccination. V and J are TRBV5-1 and TRBJ2-7; D might be TRBD2 (5 bases). The CDR3 DNA reads TGCGCCAGCTCCCCCGTTTCGGGGACCTACGAGCAGTACTTC. Translated, it gives CASSPVSGTYEQYF.